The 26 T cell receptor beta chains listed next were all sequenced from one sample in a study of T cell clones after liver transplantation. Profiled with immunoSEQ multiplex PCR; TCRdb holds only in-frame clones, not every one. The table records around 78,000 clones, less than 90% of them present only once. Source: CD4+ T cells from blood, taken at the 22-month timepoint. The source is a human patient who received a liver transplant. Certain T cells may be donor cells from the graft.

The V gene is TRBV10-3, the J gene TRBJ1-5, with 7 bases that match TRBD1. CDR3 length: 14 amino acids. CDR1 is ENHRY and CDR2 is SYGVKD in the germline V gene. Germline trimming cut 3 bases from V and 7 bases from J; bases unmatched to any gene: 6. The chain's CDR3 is CAISDGTVNQPQHF. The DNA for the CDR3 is TGTGCCATCAGTGATGGGACAGTCAACCAGCCCCAGCATTTT.

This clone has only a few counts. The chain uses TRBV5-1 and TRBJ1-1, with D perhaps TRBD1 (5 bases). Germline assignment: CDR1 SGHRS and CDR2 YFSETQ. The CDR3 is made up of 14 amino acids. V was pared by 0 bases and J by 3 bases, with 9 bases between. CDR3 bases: TGCGCCAGCAGCTTGGGACAGAGGGACACTGAAGCTTTCTTT. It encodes CASSLGQRDTEAFF.

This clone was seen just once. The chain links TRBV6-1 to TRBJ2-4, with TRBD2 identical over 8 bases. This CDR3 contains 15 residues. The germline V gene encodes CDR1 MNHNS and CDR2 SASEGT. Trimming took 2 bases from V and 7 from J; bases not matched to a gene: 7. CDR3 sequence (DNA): TGTGCCAGCAGTGAACACGGGGGGGGGCACAACATTCAGTACTTC. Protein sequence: CASSEHGGGHNIQYF.

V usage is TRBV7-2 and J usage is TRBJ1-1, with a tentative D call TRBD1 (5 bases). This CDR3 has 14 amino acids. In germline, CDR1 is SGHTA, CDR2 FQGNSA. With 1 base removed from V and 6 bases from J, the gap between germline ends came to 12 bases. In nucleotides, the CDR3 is TGTGCCAGCAGCTTAGGACAGAGGGTAGCTGAAGCTTTCTTT. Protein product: CASSLGQRVAEAFF.

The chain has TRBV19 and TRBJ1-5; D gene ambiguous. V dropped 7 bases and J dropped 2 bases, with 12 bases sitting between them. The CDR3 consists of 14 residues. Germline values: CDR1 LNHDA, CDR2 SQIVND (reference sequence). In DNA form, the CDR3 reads TGTGCCAGTAAGTTCGCGTGGGGCAATCAGCCCCAGCATTTT. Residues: CASKFAWGNQPQHF.

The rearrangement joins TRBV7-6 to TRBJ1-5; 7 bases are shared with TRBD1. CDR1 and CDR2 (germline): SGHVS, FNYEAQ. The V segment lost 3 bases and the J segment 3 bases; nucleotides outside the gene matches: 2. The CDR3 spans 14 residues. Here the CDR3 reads CASSLGQSNQPQHF. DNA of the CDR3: TGTGCCAGCAGCTTGGGACAGTCCAATCAGCCCCAGCATTTT.

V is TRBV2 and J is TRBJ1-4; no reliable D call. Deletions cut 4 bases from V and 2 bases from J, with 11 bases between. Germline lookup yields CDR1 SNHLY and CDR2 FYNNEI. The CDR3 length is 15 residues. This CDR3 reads CASSANPGTNEKLFF. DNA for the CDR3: TGTGCCAGCAGTGCTAACCCTGGGACTAATGAAAAACTGTTTTTT.

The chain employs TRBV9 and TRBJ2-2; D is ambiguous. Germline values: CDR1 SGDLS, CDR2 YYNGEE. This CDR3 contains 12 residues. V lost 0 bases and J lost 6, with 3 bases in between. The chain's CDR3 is CASSVASGELFF. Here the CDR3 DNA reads TGTGCCAGCAGCGTAGCTTCCGGGGAGCTGTTTTTT.

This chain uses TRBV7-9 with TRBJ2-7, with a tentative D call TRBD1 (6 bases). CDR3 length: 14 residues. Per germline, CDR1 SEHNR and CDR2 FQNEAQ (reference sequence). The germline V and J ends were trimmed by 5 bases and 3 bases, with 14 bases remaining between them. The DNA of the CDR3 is TGTGCCAGCAGCCCATTAATGACAGGCTACGAGCAGTACTTC. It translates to CASSPLMTGYEQYF.

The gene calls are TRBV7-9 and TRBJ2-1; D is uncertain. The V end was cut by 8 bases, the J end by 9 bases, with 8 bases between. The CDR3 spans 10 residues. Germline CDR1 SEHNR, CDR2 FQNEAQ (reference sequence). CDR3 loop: CASSSIEQFF. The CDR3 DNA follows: TGTGCCAGCTCCTCGATTGAGCAGTTCTTC.

This CDR3 reads CASKSGLGLETQYF. CDR3 coding DNA: TGTGCCAGCAAGTCAGGGTTAGGGCTAGAGACCCAGTACTTC. J is TRBJ2-5 and V is TRBV28; the D gene is possibly TRBD1 (5 bases). CDR3 length: 14 amino acids. The germline gives CDR1 MDHEN, CDR2 SYDVKM. V lost 7 bases, J lost 4 bases, and 16 bases lay in between.

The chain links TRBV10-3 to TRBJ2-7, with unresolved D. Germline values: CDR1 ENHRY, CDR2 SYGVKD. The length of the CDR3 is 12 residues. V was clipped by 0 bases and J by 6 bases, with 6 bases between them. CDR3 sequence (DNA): TGTGCCATCAGTGAGTCTGGGTCCGAGCAGTACTTC. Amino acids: CAISESGSEQYF.

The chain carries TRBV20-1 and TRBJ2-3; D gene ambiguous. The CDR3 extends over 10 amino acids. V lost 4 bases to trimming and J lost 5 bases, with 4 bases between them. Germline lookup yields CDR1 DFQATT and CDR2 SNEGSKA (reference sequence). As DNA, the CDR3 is TGCAGTGCTAAAAGAGATACGCAGTATTTT. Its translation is CSAKRDTQYF.

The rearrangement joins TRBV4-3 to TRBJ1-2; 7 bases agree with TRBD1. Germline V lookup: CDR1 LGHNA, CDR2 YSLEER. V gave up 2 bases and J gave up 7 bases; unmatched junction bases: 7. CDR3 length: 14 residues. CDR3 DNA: TGCGCCAGCAGCCAAACACAGGGGTACAGTGGCTACACCTTC. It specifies CASSQTQGYSGYTF.

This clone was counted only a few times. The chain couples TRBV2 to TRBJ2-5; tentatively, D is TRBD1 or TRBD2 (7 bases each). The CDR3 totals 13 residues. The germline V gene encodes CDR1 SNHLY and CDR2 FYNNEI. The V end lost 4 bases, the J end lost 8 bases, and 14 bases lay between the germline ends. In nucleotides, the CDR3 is TGTGCCAGCAGTGTCGACAGGGAGGGCACCCAGTACTTC. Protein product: CASSVDREGTQYF. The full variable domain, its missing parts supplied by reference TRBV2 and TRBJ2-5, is EPEVTQTPSHQVTQMGQEVILRCVPISNHLYFYWYRQILGQKVEFLVSFYNNEISEKSEIFDDQFSVERPDGSNFTLKIRSTKLEDSAMYFCASSVDREGTQYFGPGTRLLVL.

DNA of the CDR3: TGCGCCAGCAGCTTGGGGGACAGGGGGCTCTGGAACACTGAAGCTTTCTTT. It translates to CASSLGDRGLWNTEAFF. The chain recombines TRBV5-1 with TRBJ1-1; 12 positions match TRBD1. CDR3 length equals 17 residues. The V gene end was trimmed by 0 bases and the J gene end by 1 base; junction bases not matched to a gene: 4. CDR1 SGHRS and CDR2 YFSETQ come from the germline V gene.

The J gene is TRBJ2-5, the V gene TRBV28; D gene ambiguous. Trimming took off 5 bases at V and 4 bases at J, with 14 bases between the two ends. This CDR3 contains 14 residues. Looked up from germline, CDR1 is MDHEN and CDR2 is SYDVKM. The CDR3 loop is CASSPRSVRETQYF. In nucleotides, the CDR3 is TGTGCCAGCAGTCCTCGGTCGGTTAGAGAGACCCAGTACTTC.

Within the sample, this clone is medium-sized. CDR3 loop: CASSGEGPWGHGYTF. The DNA of the CDR3 is TGTGCCAGCAGTGGGGAAGGGCCCTGGGGGCATGGCTACACCTTC. The V call is TRBV6-5, the J call TRBJ1-2, with a tentative D call TRBD1 (6 bases). Deletions cut 5 bases from V and 6 bases from J, with 19 bases between. The CDR3 sequence is 15 residues long. Germline CDR1 and CDR2: MNHEY and SVGAGI.

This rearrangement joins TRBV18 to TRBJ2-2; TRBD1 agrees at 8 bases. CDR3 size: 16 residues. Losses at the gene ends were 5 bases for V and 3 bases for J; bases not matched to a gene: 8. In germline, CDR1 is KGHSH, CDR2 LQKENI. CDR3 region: CASSITGGVDTGELFF. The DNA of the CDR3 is TGTGCCAGCTCAATTACAGGGGGAGTGGACACCGGGGAGCTGTTTTTT.

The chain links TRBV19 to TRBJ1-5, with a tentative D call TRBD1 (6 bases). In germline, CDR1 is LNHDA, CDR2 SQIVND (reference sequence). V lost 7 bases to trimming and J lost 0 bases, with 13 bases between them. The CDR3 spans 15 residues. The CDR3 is CASNPDSHSNQPQHF. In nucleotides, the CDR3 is TGTGCCAGTAATCCGGACAGCCATAGCAATCAGCCCCAGCATTTT.

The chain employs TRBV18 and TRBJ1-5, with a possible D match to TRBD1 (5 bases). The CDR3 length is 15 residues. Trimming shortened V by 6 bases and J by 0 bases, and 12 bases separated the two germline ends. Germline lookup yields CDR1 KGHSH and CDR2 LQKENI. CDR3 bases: TGTGCCAGCTCCCCCGGACAACTTAGCAATCAGCCCCAGCATTTT. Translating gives CASSPGQLSNQPQHF.

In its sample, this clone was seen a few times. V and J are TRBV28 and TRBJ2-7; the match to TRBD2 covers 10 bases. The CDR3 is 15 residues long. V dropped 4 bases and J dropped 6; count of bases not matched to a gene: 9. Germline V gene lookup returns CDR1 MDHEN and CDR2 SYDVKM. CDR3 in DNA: TGTGCCAGCAGTTCCAGAGCGGGAGGGTCAGCCGAGCAGTACTTC. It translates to CASSSRAGGSAEQYF.

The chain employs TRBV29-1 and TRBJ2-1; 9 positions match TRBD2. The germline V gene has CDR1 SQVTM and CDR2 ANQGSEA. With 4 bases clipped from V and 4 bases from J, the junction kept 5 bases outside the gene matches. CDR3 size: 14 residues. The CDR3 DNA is TGCAGCGTTGCGGCGACTAGCGGTTACAATGAGCAGTTCTTC. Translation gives CSVAATSGYNEQFF.

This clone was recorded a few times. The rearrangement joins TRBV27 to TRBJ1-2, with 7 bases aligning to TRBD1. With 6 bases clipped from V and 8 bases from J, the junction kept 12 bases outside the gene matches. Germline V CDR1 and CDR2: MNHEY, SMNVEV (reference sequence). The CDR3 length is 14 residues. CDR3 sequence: CASRLADRVGGYTF. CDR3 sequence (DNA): TGTGCCAGCAGACTAGCCGACAGGGTCGGAGGCTACACCTTC.

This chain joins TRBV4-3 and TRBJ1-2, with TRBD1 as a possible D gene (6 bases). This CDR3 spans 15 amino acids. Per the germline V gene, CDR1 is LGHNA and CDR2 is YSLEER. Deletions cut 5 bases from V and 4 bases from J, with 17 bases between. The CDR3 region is CASSETRDTFYGYTF. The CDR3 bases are TGCGCCAGCAGCGAGACCCGGGACACATTCTATGGCTACACCTTC.

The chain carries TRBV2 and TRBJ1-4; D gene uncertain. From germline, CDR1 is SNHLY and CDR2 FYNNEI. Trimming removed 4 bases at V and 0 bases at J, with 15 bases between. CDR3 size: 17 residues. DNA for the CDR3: TGTGCCAGCAGTGTCGGCGGGTTGGGTGCAACTAATGAAAAACTGTTTTTT. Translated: CASSVGGLGATNEKLFF.